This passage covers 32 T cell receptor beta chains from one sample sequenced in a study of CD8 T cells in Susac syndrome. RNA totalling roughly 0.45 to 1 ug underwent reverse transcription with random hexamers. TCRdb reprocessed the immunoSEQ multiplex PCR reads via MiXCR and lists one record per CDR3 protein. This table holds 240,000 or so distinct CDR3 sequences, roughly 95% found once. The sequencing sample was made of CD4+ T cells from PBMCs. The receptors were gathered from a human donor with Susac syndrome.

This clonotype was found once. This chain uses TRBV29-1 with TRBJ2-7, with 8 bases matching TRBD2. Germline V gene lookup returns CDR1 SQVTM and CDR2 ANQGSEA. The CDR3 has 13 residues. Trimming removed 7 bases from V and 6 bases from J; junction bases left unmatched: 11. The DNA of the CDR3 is TGCAGCGCCATGGCCGGGAGGGCCTTCGAGCAGTACTTC. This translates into CSAMAGRAFEQYF.

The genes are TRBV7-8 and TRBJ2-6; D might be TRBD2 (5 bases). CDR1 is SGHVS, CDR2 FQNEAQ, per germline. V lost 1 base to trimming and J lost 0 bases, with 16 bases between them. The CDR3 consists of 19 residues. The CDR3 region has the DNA TGTGCCAGCAGCTTAGTAGCAGGACTTACCCCCTCTGGGGCCAACGTCCTGACTTTC. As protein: CASSLVAGLTPSGANVLTF.

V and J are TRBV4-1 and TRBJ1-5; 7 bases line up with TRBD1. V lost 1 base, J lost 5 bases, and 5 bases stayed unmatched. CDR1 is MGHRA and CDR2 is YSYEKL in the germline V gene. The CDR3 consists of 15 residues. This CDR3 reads CASSQGDRGYQPQHF. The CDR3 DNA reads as TGCGCCAGCAGCCAAGGGGACAGAGGTTATCAGCCCCAGCATTTT.

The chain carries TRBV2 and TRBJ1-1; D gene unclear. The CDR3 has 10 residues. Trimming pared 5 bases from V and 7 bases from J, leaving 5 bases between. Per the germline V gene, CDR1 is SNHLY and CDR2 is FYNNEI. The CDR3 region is CASSLSEAFF. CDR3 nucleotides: TGTGCCAGCAGTTTGAGTGAAGCTTTCTTT.

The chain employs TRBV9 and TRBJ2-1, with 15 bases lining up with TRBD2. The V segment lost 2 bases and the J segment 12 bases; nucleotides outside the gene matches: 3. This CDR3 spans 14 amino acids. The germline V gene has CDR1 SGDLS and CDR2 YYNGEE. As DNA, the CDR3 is TGTGCCAGCAGCGTTCGGACTAGCGGGGGGGGGCAGTTCTTC. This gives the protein CASSVRTSGGGQFF.

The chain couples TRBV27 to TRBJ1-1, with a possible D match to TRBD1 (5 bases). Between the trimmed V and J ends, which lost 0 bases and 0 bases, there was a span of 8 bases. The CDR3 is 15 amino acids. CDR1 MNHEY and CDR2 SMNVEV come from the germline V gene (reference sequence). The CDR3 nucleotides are TGTGCCAGCAGTTTATCTCTACAGGTGAACACTGAAGCTTTCTTT. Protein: CASSLSLQVNTEAFF.

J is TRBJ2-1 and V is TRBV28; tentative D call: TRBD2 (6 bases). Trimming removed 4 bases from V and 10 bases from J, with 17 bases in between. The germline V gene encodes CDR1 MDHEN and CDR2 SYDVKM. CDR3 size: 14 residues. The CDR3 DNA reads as TGTGCCAGCAGTTACGGGACTCCACAGTGGGAGCAGTTCTTC. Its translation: CASSYGTPQWEQFF.

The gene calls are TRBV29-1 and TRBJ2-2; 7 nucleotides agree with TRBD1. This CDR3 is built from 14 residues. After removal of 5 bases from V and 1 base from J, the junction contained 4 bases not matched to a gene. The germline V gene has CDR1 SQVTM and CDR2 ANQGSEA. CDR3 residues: CSVTQGENTGELFF. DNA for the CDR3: TGCAGCGTTACCCAGGGGGAGAACACCGGGGAGCTGTTTTTT.

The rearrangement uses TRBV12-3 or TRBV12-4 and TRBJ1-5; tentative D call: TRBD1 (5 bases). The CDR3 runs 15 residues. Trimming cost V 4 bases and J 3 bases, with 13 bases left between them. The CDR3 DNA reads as TGTGCCAGCAGTTCCGGGACTCCTTCCAATCAGCCCCAGCATTTT. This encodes CASSSGTPSNQPQHF.

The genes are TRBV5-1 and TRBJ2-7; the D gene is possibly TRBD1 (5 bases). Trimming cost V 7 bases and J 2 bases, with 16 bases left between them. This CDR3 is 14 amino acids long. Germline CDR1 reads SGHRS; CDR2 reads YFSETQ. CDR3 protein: CASGWGVEAYEQYF. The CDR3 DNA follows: TGCGCCAGCGGGTGGGGCGTAGAGGCCTACGAGCAGTACTTC.

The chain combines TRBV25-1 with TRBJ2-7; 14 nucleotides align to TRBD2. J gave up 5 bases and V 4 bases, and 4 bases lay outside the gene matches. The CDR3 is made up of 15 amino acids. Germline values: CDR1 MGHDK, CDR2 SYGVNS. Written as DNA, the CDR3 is TGTGCCAGCAGTGCGGGACTAGCGGGAGTAAACGAGCAGTACTTC. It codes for CASSAGLAGVNEQYF.

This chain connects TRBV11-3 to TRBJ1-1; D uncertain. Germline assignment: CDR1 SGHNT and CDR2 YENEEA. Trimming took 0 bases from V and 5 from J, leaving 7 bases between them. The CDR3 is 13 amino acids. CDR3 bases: TGTGCCAGCAGCTTAGAACCCGTAACTGAAGCTTTCTTT. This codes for CASSLEPVTEAFF. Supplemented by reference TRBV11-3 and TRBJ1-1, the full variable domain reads EAGVVQSPRYKIIEKKQPVAFWCNPISGHNTLYWYLQNLGQGPELLIRYENEEAVDDSQLPKDRFSAERLKGVDSTLKIQPAELGDSAVYLCASSLEPVTEAFFGQGTRLTVV.

In nucleotides, the CDR3 is TGCGCCAGCAGCTTGGACGGGGCCAACGTCCTGACTTTC. Amino acid sequence: CASSLDGANVLTF. This chain links TRBV5-1 with TRBJ2-6; no clear D. Germline V gives CDR1 SGHRS, CDR2 YFSETQ. The length of the CDR3 is 13 residues. V dropped 0 bases and J dropped 4 bases, with 2 bases sitting between them.

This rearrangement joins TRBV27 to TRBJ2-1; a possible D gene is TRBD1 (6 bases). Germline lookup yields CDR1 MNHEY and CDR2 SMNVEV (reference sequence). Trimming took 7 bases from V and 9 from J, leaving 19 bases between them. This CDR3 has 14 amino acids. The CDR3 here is CASKSHQGFVEQFF. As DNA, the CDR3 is TGTGCCAGCAAGAGCCATCAGGGGTTCGTTGAGCAGTTCTTC.

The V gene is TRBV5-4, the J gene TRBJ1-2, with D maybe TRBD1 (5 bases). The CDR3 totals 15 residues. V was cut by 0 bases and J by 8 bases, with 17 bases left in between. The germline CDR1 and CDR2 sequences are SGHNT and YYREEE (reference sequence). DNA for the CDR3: TGTGCCAGCAGCTTGGAGAGACCTGGAGGGGAGGGCTACACCTTC. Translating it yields CASSLERPGGEGYTF.

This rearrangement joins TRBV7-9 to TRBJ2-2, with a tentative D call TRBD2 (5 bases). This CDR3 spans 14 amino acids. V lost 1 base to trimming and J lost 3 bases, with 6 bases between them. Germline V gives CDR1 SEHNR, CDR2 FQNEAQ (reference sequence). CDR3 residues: CASSLVRDTGELFF. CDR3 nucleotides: TGTGCCAGCAGCTTAGTGAGGGACACCGGGGAGCTGTTTTTT.

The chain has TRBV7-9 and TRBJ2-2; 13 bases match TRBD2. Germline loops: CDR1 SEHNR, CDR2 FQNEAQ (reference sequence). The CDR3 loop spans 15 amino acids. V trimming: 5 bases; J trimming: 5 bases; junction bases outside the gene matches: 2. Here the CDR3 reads CASSLGLAGTGELFF. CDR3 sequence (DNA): TGTGCCAGCAGCCTGGGACTAGCGGGAACCGGGGAGCTGTTTTTT.

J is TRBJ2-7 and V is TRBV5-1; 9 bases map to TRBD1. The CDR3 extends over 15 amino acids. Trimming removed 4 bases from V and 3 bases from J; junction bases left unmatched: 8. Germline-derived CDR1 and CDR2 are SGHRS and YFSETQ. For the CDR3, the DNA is TGCGCCAGCAGCCCTCCCGAGACAGGGGGCTACGAGCAGTACTTC. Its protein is CASSPPETGGYEQYF.

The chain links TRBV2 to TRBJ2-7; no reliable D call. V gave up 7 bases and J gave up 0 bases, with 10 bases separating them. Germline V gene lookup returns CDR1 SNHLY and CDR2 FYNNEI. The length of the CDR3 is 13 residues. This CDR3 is CASTRLSSYEQYF. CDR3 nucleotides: TGTGCCAGCACTCGACTCAGCTCCTACGAGCAGTACTTC. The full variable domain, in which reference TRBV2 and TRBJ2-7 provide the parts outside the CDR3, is EPEVTQTPSHQVTQMGQEVILRCVPISNHLYFYWYRQILGQKVEFLVSFYNNEISEKSEIFDDQFSVERPDGSNFTLKIRSTKLEDSAMYFCASTRLSSYEQYFGPGTRLTVT.

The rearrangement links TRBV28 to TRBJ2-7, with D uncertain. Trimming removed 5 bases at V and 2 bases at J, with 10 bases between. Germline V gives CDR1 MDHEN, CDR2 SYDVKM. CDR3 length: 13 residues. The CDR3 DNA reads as TGTGCCAGCAGTCGTGAGTTCACCTACGAGCAGTACTTC. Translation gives CASSREFTYEQYF.

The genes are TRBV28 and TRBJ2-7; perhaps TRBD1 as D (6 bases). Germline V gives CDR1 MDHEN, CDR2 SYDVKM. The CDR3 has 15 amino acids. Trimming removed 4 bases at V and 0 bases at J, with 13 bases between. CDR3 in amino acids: CASSSGQGSSYEQYF. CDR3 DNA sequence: TGTGCCAGCAGTTCTGGGCAGGGGAGCTCCTACGAGCAGTACTTC. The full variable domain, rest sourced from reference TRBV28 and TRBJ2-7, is DVKVTQSSRYLVKRTGEKVFLECVQDMDHENMFWYRQDPGLGLRLIYFSYDVKMKEKGDIPEGYSVSREKKERFSLILESASTNQTSMYLCASSSGQGSSYEQYFGPGTRLTVT.

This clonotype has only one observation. CDR3 region: CASSLDSLAGYNEQFF. The CDR3 DNA is TGTGCCAGCAGCTTGGATTCCCTAGCGGGGTACAATGAGCAGTTCTTC. The chain combines TRBV5-4 with TRBJ2-1, with 9 positions matching TRBD2. V shed 0 bases, J shed 4 bases, and the junction held 5 bases outside the gene matches. CDR1 is SGHNT, CDR2 YYREEE, per germline (reference sequence). The CDR3 totals 16 residues. Looking up the rest from reference TRBV5-4 and TRBJ2-1 gives the full variable domain: ETGVTQSPTHLIKTRGQQVTLRCSSQSGHNTVSWYQQALGQGPQFIFQYYREEENGRGNFPPRFSGLQFPNYSSELNVNALELDDSALYLCASSLDSLAGYNEQFFGPGTRLTVL.

CDR3 in DNA: TGTGCCAGCAGCATTTCCCACGGTTTTGTCAGCCCGCGCGGGGAGACCCAGTACTTC. Translated: CASSISHGFVSPRGETQYF. The chain links TRBV28 to TRBJ2-5; tentative D call: TRBD2 (5 bases). The CDR3 totals 19 residues. Trimming took 6 bases from V and 5 from J, leaving 31 bases between them. Germline values: CDR1 MDHEN, CDR2 SYDVKM.

DNA of the CDR3: TGTGCCAGCGTACAACAACTAACGACTCGTAACACCGGGGAGCTGTTTTTT. It encodes CASVQQLTTRNTGELFF. The rearrangement uses TRBV6-2 or TRBV6-3 and TRBJ2-2; D is unresolved. The V gene lost 8 bases and the J gene lost 2 bases, with 21 bases spanning the gap. The CDR3 is 17 amino acids. CDR1 and CDR2 from the germline V gene are MNHEY and SVGEGT.

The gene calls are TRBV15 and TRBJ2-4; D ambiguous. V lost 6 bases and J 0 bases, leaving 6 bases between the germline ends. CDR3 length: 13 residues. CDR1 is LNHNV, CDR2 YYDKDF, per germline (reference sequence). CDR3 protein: CATSRVAKNIQYF. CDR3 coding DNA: TGTGCCACCAGTAGGGTAGCCAAAAACATTCAGTACTTC.

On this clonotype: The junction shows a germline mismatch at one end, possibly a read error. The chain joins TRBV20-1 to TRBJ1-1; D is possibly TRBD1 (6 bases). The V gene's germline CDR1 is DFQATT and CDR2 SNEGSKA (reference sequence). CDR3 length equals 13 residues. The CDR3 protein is CSVVGGEYTEVFF. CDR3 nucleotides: TGCAGTGTGGTAGGGGGGGAATACACTGAAGTTTTCTTT.

This chain's CDR3 is CASSPGDQETQYF. The DNA of the CDR3 is TGTGCCAGCTCACCGGGGGACCAAGAGACCCAGTACTTC. The chain has TRBV18 and TRBJ2-5, with D perhaps TRBD1 or TRBD2 (5 bases each). The V gene lost 3 bases and the J gene lost 0 bases, with 5 bases spanning the gap. The CDR3 covers 13 residues. Germline CDR1 KGHSH, CDR2 LQKENI. The complete variable domain, with remaining parts taken from reference TRBV18 and TRBJ2-5, reads NAGVMQNPRHLVRRRGQEARLRCSPMKGHSHVYWYRQLPEEGLKFMVYLQKENIIDESGMPKERFSAEFPKEGPSILRIQQVVRGDSAAYFCASSPGDQETQYFGPGTRLLVL.

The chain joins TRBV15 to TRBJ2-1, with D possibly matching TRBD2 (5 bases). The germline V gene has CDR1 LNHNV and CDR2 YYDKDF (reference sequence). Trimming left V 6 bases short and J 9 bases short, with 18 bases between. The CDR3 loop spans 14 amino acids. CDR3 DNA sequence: TGTGCCACCAGAGCCCACCTAGCCCCCAGTGAGCAGTTCTTC. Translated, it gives CATRAHLAPSEQFF.

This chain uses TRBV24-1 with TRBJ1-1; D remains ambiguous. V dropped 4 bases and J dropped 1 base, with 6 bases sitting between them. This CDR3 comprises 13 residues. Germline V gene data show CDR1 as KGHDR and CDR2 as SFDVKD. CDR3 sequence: CATSDPQNTEAFF. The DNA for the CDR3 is TGTGCCACCAGTGACCCGCAGAACACTGAAGCTTTCTTT.

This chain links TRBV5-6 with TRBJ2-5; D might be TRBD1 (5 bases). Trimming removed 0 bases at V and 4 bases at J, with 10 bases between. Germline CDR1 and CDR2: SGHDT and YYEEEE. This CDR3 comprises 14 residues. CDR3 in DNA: TGTGCCAGCAGCTTGGTCGGCAGGGTAGAGACCCAGTACTTC. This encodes CASSLVGRVETQYF.

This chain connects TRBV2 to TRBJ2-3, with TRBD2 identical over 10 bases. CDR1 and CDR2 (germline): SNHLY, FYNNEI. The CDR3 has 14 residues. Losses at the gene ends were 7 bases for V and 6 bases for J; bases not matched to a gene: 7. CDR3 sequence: CASKKREGLDTQYF. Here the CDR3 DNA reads TGTGCCAGCAAGAAGCGGGAGGGCCTCGATACGCAGTATTTT.

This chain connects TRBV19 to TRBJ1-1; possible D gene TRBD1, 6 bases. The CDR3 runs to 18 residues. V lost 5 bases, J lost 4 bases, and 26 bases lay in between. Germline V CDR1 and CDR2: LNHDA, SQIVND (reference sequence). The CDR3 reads CASSPPGAGLRQVTEAFF. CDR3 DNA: TGTGCCAGTAGTCCTCCAGGGGCGGGGTTGAGGCAGGTCACTGAAGCTTTCTTT.